The clone carrying this T cell receptor (beta chain) was recorded a few times. Its antigen is undetermined. The sequence runs out 3 residues before the end of the CDR3; the remainder is reconstructed from the germline J gene. TCRdb's table, derived via immunoSEQ multiplex PCR, lists solely in-frame clones and lacks some. The data list 40,000 to 50,000 clones, none observed once; roughly 6% falls to the top ten. The sample comes from a study of T cell clonality in common variable immunodeficiency. General study points: In common variable immunodeficiency, TCR beta chains reportedly carried fewer deletions and N-nucleotide insertions.

This CDR3 comprises 14 residues. V was clipped by 3 bases and J by 3 bases, with 10 bases between them. From germline, CDR1 is LNHDA and CDR2 SQIVND (reference sequence). The sample was peripheral blood mononuclear cells. The chain recombines TRBV19 with TRBJ2-3; D ambiguous. The source of this sequence is a human donor with common variable immunodeficiency. The CDR3 region is CASSIRVGTDTQYF. The CDR3 DNA, read in part, is TGTGCCAGTAGTATCCGGGTCGGGACAGATACG.